Sequencing of this TCR beta chain was carried out in a study of blood T cell repertoires in COVID-19. Across the study: Italy, Spain and the United States were the sources of the convalescent and acute COVID-19 samples.

Trimming took 0 bases from V and 5 from J, leaving 11 bases between them. The CDR3 is 14 residues long. Germline-derived CDR1 and CDR2 are SGDLS and YYNGEE. Source study methods: The assay estimated nucleated cells by amplifying reference gene primers. Data came from immunoSEQ multiplex PCR; TCRdb stores just in-frame clones and leaves some out. V, J and clone size were drawn from that table, and D and trimming were deduced from the DNA. This repertoire shows 150,000 to 200,000 clones, less than 90% found once; its top ten account for under 2.5%. Sequenced: peripheral blood. This sequence was found in a man between 65 and 85 years old with active or convalescent COVID-19. This chain connects TRBV9 to TRBJ1-1, with a tentative D call TRBD1 (5 bases). CDR3 bases: TGTGCCAGCAGCGTAGCTTGGGGGGGAACTGAAGCTTTCTTT. Protein product: CASSVAWGGTEAFF.